These 19 T cell receptor beta chains share one sample of origin, sequenced in a study of cytomegalovirus exposure and HLA in healthy donors. Data came from immunoSEQ multiplex PCR; TCRdb stores just in-frame clones and leaves some out. The data contain around 120,000 clones, about 91% of them singletons. Material: PBMCs. These receptors were collected from a man in his late teens or twenties in good health and CMV-seronegative.

The rearrangement links TRBV28 to TRBJ2-3; D is perhaps TRBD1 (5 bases). V dropped 6 bases and J dropped 1 base, with 14 bases sitting between them. Germline V CDR1 and CDR2: MDHEN, SYDVKM. CDR3 length: 15 amino acids. CDR3 coding DNA: TGTGCCAGCAGGGGGCCGCGACGAGGCACAGATACGCAGTATTTT. The encoded protein is CASRGPRRGTDTQYF.

The chain is built from TRBV7-2 and TRBJ1-3; 9 positions agree with TRBD1. J gave up 0 bases and V 5 bases, and 5 bases lay outside the gene matches. CDR1 and CDR2 (germline): SGHTA, FQGNSA. This CDR3 is 16 amino acids long. This chain's CDR3 is CASSIQGADSGNTIYF. The CDR3 DNA follows: TGTGCCAGCAGCATACAGGGGGCAGACTCTGGAAACACCATATATTTT.

The V and J genes are TRBV5-6 and TRBJ2-3; D unresolved. V gave up 5 bases and J gave up 2 bases, with 18 bases separating them. This CDR3 is 16 amino acids long. CDR1 is SGHDT and CDR2 is YYEEEE in the germline V gene. CDR3 region: CASSKPPSIDTDTQYF. DNA for the CDR3: TGTGCCAGCAGTAAGCCCCCGTCTATTGACACAGATACGCAGTATTTT.

V usage is TRBV6-1 and J usage is TRBJ1-5; D is ambiguous. V shed 2 bases and J shed 0 bases, with 5 bases lying between them. The CDR3 totals 14 residues. Looked up from germline, CDR1 is MNHNS and CDR2 is SASEGT. CDR3 loop: CASSEYYSNQPQHF. The CDR3 DNA reads TGTGCCAGCAGTGAATATTATAGCAATCAGCCCCAGCATTTT.

The chain links TRBV4-2 to TRBJ1-5, with D possibly matching TRBD1 (6 bases). The CDR3 covers 18 residues. The germline V gene has CDR1 LGHNA and CDR2 YNFKEQ. V shed 0 bases and J shed 3 bases, with 18 bases lying between them. The CDR3, as DNA: TGTGCCAGCAGCCAAGAGGGACACAGGTCCCTGTCCAATCAGCCCCAGCATTTT. Translated, it gives CASSQEGHRSLSNQPQHF.

The chain has TRBV19 and TRBJ2-7; 14 bases fit TRBD2. V dropped 4 bases and J dropped 5; count of bases not matched to a gene: 4. Germline loops: CDR1 LNHDA, CDR2 SQIVND (reference sequence). This CDR3 is 15 amino acids long. The DNA of the CDR3 is TGTGCCAGTAGTAGAGGGACTAGCGGGAGCCACGAGCAGTACTTC. Its protein product is CASSRGTSGSHEQYF.

There are a few counts of this clone. DNA for the CDR3: TGTGCCAGCAGCTTACAGGACAGTATTGGCTACACCTTC. Protein product: CASSLQDSIGYTF. The chain employs TRBV7-9 and TRBJ1-2; D might be TRBD1 (6 bases). Germline lookup yields CDR1 SEHNR and CDR2 FQNEAQ (reference sequence). V lost 2 bases and J 7 bases, leaving 11 bases between the germline ends. The CDR3 totals 13 residues.

The sample holds a few counts of this clone. The junction shows a germline mismatch at one end, possibly a read error. The chain has TRBV5-1 and TRBJ2-1; maybe TRBD2 (6 bases). This CDR3 is built from 14 residues. CDR1 and CDR2 (germline): SGHRS, YFSETQ. CDR3 nucleotides: TGCGCCAGCAGCTTGGTCCCTTTAGCGGAACTTTTGATCTTC. Its translation: CASSLVPLAELLIF.

The chain is built from TRBV9 and TRBJ2-2; D gene uncertain. The CDR3 sequence is 14 residues long. V was trimmed by 0 bases and J by 6 bases, leaving 9 bases between them. Per the germline V gene, CDR1 is SGDLS and CDR2 is YYNGEE. Here the CDR3 reads CASSVVGVAGELFF. The CDR3 DNA sequence: TGTGCCAGCAGCGTAGTTGGAGTCGCCGGGGAGCTGTTTTTT. Full variable domain (remainder filled in from reference TRBV9 and TRBJ2-2): DSGVTQTPKHLITATGQRVTLRCSPRSGDLSVYWYQQSLDQGLQFLIQYYNGEERAKGNILERFSAQQFPDLHSELNLSSLELGDSALYFCASSVVGVAGELFFGEGSRLTVL.

V and J are TRBV5-1 and TRBJ2-1; 7 bases match TRBD2. The CDR3 sequence is 15 residues long. The V segment lost 5 bases and the J segment 3 bases; nucleotides outside the gene matches: 8. Germline V CDR1 and CDR2: SGHRS, YFSETQ. CDR3 amino acids: CASRFLASGYNEQFF. CDR3 sequence (DNA): TGCGCCAGCAGGTTTTTGGCTAGCGGCTACAATGAGCAGTTCTTC.

V usage is TRBV6-1 and J usage is TRBJ1-5, with D unresolved. Trimming left V 4 bases short and J 7 bases short, with 14 bases between. The CDR3 consists of 14 residues. Per germline, CDR1 MNHNS and CDR2 SASEGT. CDR3 in DNA: TGTGCCAGCAGTGTACCGGGTTTCCCCCAGCCCCAGCATTTT. Its protein is CASSVPGFPQPQHF.

J is TRBJ2-3 and V is TRBV28; D is perhaps TRBD1 (8 bases). Between the trimmed V and J ends, which lost 6 bases and 5 bases, there was a span of 15 bases. Germline CDR1 is MDHEN and CDR2 is SYDVKM. The CDR3 runs 14 residues. The CDR3 DNA reads TGTGCCAGCAGAACGACAGGGGAGGGAGATACGCAGTATTTT. Protein: CASRTTGEGDTQYF.

The rearrangement joins TRBV7-9 to TRBJ2-3; perhaps TRBD1 as D (5 bases). V lost 4 bases to trimming and J lost 1 base, with 12 bases between them. The CDR3 extends over 15 amino acids. The germline CDR1 and CDR2 sequences are SEHNR and FQNEAQ (reference sequence). The CDR3 nucleotides read TGTGCCAGCAGCTCCAGGGTCCGGGGCACAGATACGCAGTATTTT. This codes for CASSSRVRGTDTQYF.

The genes are TRBV18 and TRBJ1-1; D ambiguous. There are 15 residues in the CDR3. V lost 2 bases and J 10 bases, leaving 20 bases between the germline ends. The V gene's germline CDR1 is KGHSH and CDR2 LQKENI. CDR3 protein: CASSPADSESSGAFF. The CDR3, as DNA: TGTGCCAGCTCACCAGCAGACTCGGAGTCCTCGGGAGCTTTCTTT.

This chain joins TRBV27 and TRBJ2-1; 9 bases map to TRBD1. Germline V CDR1 and CDR2: MNHEY, SMNVEV (reference sequence). This CDR3 is built from 16 residues. The junction had 5 bases not matched to a gene; V was cut back by 5 bases and J by 0 bases. The CDR3 DNA follows: TGTGCCAGCAGTGGACAGGGGCCAAACTCCTACAATGAGCAGTTCTTC. Residues: CASSGQGPNSYNEQFF.

The V gene is TRBV4-1, the J gene TRBJ2-7; TRBD1 matches 8 bases. There are 15 residues in the CDR3. The trim removed 4 bases at V and 0 bases at J, leaving 5 bases unmatched. Germline CDR1 reads MGHRA; CDR2 reads YSYEKL. CDR3 residues: CASSPTGVFSYEQYF. DNA of the CDR3: TGCGCCAGCAGCCCGACAGGGGTTTTCTCCTACGAGCAGTACTTC.

The chain employs TRBV6-6 and TRBJ1-1; 7 bases fit TRBD1. CDR3 length equals 14 residues. Germline CDR1 is MNHNY and CDR2 is SVGAGI (reference sequence). J lost 4 bases, V lost 8 bases, and 10 bases had no gene match. The DNA of the CDR3 is TGTGCCAGCCGGACAGGCACTCTGGGCACTGAAGCTTTCTTT. Protein: CASRTGTLGTEAFF.

The chain carries TRBV11-3 and TRBJ2-3; 7 positions match TRBD1. The length of the CDR3 is 14 residues. The trim removed 5 bases at V and 6 bases at J, leaving 8 bases unmatched. Germline lookup yields CDR1 SGHNT and CDR2 YENEEA. CDR3 in DNA: TGTGCCAGCAGCGAGGACAGGCTGGTGGATACGCAGTATTTT. It is translated as CASSEDRLVDTQYF.

This chain links TRBV7-9 with TRBJ2-5; 7 bases are a match to TRBD1. Germline-derived CDR1 and CDR2 are SEHNR and FQNEAQ (reference sequence). The CDR3 contains 12 residues. V trimming: 5 bases; J trimming: 14 bases; junction bases outside the gene matches: 11. The CDR3 region has the DNA TGTGCCAGCAGCCGATACGGACAGGTCTTTTACTTC. The encoded protein is CASSRYGQVFYF.